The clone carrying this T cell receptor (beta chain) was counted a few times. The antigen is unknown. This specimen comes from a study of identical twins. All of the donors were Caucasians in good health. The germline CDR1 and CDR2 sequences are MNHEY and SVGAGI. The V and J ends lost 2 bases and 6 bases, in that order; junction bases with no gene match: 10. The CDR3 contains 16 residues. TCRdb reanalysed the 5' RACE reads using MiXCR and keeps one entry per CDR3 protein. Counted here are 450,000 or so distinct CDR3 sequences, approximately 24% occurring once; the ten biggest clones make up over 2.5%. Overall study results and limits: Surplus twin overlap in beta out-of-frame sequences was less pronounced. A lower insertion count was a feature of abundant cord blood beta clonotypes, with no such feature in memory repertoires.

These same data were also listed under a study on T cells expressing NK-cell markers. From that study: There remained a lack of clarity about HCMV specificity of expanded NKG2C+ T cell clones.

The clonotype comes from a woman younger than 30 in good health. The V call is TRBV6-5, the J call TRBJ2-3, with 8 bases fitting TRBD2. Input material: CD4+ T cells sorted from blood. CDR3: CASSYRRGDLSDTQYF. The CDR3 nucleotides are TGTGCCAGCAGTTACCGGCGGGGGGACTTGTCTGATACGCAGTATTTT.